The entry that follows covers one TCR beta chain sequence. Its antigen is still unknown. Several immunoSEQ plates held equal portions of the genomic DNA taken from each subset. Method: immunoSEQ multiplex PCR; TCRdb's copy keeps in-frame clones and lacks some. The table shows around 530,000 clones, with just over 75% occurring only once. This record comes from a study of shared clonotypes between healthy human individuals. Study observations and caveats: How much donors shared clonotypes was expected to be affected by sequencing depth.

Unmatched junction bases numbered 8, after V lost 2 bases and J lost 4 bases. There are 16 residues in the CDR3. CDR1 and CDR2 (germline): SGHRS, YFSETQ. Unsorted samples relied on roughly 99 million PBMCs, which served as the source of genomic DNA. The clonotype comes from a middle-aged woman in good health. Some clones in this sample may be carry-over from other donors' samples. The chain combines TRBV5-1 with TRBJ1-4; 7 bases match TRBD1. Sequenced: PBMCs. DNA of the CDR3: TGCGCCAGCAGCTTCAATCCGGGACAGCGTAATGAAAAACTGTTTTTT. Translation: CASSFNPGQRNEKLFF.